The 17 T cell receptor beta chains reported below all come from one sample, sequenced in a study of tumor-infiltrating lymphocytes in primary liver carcinoma. The researchers produced TCR beta cDNA from 500 to 550 ng total RNA with a constant-region primer. Three nested multiplex PCR rounds, a slightly modified ARM-PCR method, built the TCR beta libraries. Each of the first two PCR rounds ran approximately 10 cycles with TRBV1-TRBV30 forward and C-beta reverse primers. MiXCR was run by TCRdb on the multiplex PCR reads, yielding one entry per CDR3 protein. This sample has roughly 200,000 distinct CDR3 sequences; 70% to 90% occur once, and the top ten carry around 18%. The tissue used was unsorted bulk material of roughly 17-31 mg. RNA and DNA were co-extracted from it with the AllPrep DNA/RNA mini kit. Source material: tumor tissue from primary liver carcinoma. The receptors shown here come from a man aged 35 to 55 with primary liver carcinoma and hepatitis B virus infection.

The chain employs TRBV5-6 and TRBJ1-1; D ambiguous. This CDR3 is 14 amino acids long. Germline lookup yields CDR1 SGHDT and CDR2 YYEEEE. Between the trimmed V and J ends, which lost 0 bases and 5 bases, there was a span of 11 bases. The DNA of the CDR3 is TGTGCCAGCAGCTTGGCACAGATAGGGACTGAAGCTTTCTTT. Its translation is CASSLAQIGTEAFF.

The chain links TRBV4-2 to TRBJ2-7; 7 nucleotides match TRBD1. CDR1 is LGHNA and CDR2 is YNFKEQ in the germline V gene. The CDR3 extends over 15 amino acids. V lost 4 bases and J lost 5; bases outside the gene matches: 11. The CDR3: CASSPWNRGCHEQYF. The CDR3 DNA reads as TGTGCCAGCAGCCCCTGGAACAGGGGATGCCACGAGCAGTACTTC.

With respect to this clonotype: The junction departs from germline at one end; a sequencing error may be responsible. The genes are TRBV4-3 and TRBJ2-5; 8 bases line up with TRBD2. The CDR3 contains 19 residues. Germline CDR1 reads LGHNA; CDR2 reads YSLEER. The DNA for the CDR3 is TGTGCCAGTAGCCCCAGTTGGACTAGCCAAGCGGCCTTTGGAGAGATCCAGTACTTC. As protein: CASSPSWTSQAAFGEIQYF.

This clonotype showed up many times. The rearrangement joins TRBV11-2 to TRBJ2-7; D uncertain. The CDR3 has 14 residues. Germline assignment: CDR1 SGHAT and CDR2 FQNNGV. The V and J ends lost 6 bases and 4 bases respectively, with 16 bases between them. As DNA, the CDR3 is TGTGCCAGCAGTCCCCGTGGCGGACCATACGAGCAGTACTTC. Its translation: CASSPRGGPYEQYF.

As to this clonotype: Because it lacks the conserved phenylalanine or tryptophan at the end, this CDR3 is likely a read error. CDR3 sequence reads: CASSPGQANTGELFY. CDR3 DNA sequence: TGTGCCAGCAGTCCGGGACAAGCGAACACCGGGGAGCTGTTTTAC. The chain is built from TRBV5-4 and TRBJ2-2, with D possibly being TRBD1 (6 bases). Germline V gene data show CDR1 as SGHNT and CDR2 as YYREEE (reference sequence). CDR3 size: 15 residues. Trimming cost V 5 bases and J 0 bases, with 11 bases left between them.

On this clonotype: One end of the junction fails to match germline, which may point to a read error. This chain links TRBV11-1 with TRBJ2-2; perhaps TRBD2 as D (5 bases). The CDR3 runs to 15 residues. Per germline, CDR1 SGHAT and CDR2 FQDESV (reference sequence). The CDR3: CASSFKGPFSGELFF. In DNA form, the CDR3 reads TGTGCCAGCAGCTTTAAAGGACCTTTCTCCGGGGAGTTGTTTTTT. Supplemented by reference TRBV11-1 and TRBJ2-2, the full variable domain reads EAEVAQSPRYKITEKSQAVAFWCDPISGHATLYWYRQILGQGPELLVQFQDESVVDDSQLPKDRFSAERLKGVDSTLKIQPAELGDSAMYLCASSFKGPFSGELFFGEGSRLTVL.

Notes on this clonotype: At one of its ends the junction is not consistent with the germline gene, which may arise from a read error. The CDR3, as DNA: TGTACCAGCTGTCGCCCCGGAGGGGGATACACAGATACGCAGTATTTT. Protein: CTSCRPGGGYTDTQYF. This chain joins TRBV5-4 and TRBJ2-3, with D perhaps being TRBD1 or TRBD2 (6 bases each). CDR1 and CDR2 (germline): SGHNT, YYREEE (reference sequence). This CDR3 is built from 16 residues.

The genes are TRBV4-1 and TRBJ2-1; D may be TRBD2 (6 bases). CDR3 length equals 15 residues. Looked up from germline, CDR1 is MGHRA and CDR2 is YSYEKL. V was trimmed by 3 bases and J by 8 bases, leaving 17 bases between them. The CDR3 is CASSHKASELYEQFF. The CDR3 nucleotides read TGCGCCAGCAGCCATAAAGCTAGCGAATTATATGAGCAGTTCTTC.

In this sample, this clonotype turned up many times. The chain combines TRBV10-3 with TRBJ1-1; D unresolved. V was cut by 11 bases and J by 5 bases, with 9 bases left in between. This CDR3 region has 10 residues. Germline V gives CDR1 ENHRY, CDR2 SYGVKD. Here the CDR3 reads CAARTTEAFF. The CDR3 DNA reads TGTGCCGCGCGGACGACTGAAGCTTTCTTT.

Turning to this clonotype: It may be a read error: a sequence one base away is much more abundant. The genes are TRBV16 and TRBJ2-2, with 8 bases that match TRBD1. From germline, CDR1 is KGHSY and CDR2 FQNENV. CDR3 length equals 14 residues. Trimming took 4 bases from V and 7 from J; bases not matched to a gene: 5. This CDR3 is CASSRLTGDGELFF. CDR3 nucleotide sequence: TGTGCCAGCAGCCGTCTGACAGGGGACGGGGAGCTGTTTTTT. Supplemented by reference TRBV16 and TRBJ2-2, the full variable domain reads GEEVAQTPKHLVRGEGQKAKLYCAPIKGHSYVFWYQQVLKNEFKFLISFQNENVFDETGMPKERFSAKCLPNSPCSLEIQATKLEDSAVYFCASSRLTGDGELFFGEGSRLTVL.

On this clonotype: A read error may produce the germline difference seen at one junction end. The V and J genes are TRBV12-3 or TRBV12-4 and TRBJ2-5, with no clear D. The CDR3 extends over 13 amino acids. CDR3 DNA sequence: TGTGCCAGTAGTTTGAAGTCAGAAGAGACCCAGTACTTC. This sequence encodes CASSLKSEETQYF.

Concerning this clonotype itself: The junction does not match germline at one end; this may be a read error. The chain couples TRBV4-1 to TRBJ2-2, with TRBD1 identical over 7 bases. CDR1 and CDR2 (germline): MGHRA, YSYEKL. This CDR3 comprises 17 residues. The CDR3 DNA is TGCGTCAGCAGCCCCCAAACAGGGGTCCTAAATACCGGGGAGCTGTTTTTT. Protein sequence: CVSSPQTGVLNTGELFF.

To note about this clonotype: Its ends do not fully match the called genes, so a read error is possible. The rearrangement joins TRBV29-1 to TRBJ2-7; D is unclear. In germline, CDR1 is SQVTM, CDR2 ANQGSEA. This CDR3 has 11 amino acids. The CDR3 nucleotides read TGCAGCGCTGAAGGCGGCTCCGTGCAGTACTTC. The encoded protein is CSAEGGSVQYF.

In the case of this clonotype: Its ends do not fully match the called genes, so a read error is possible. The genes are TRBV28 and TRBJ2-1; D possibly corresponds to TRBD2 (6 bases). This CDR3 comprises 15 residues. Germline assignment: CDR1 MDHEN and CDR2 SYDVKM. The DNA for the CDR3 is TGTGCCAGCAGTTTGCGGGAATGCTCCTACAATAAGCAGTTCTTC. Amino acid sequence: CASSLRECSYNKQFF.

Comment on this clonotype: A read error may explain this, as a much larger clone is one base away. The chain recombines TRBV5-1 with TRBJ2-2, with D perhaps TRBD2 (6 bases). The germline gives CDR1 SGHRS, CDR2 YFSETQ. The CDR3 is 14 amino acids. The CDR3 sequence: CASRVGSNTGGLFF. As DNA, the CDR3 is TGCGCCAGCAGGGTGGGCAGTAACACCGGGGGGCTGTTTTTT. Filled out from reference TRBV5-1 and TRBJ2-2, the complete variable domain reads KAGVTQTPRYLIKTRGQQVTLSCSPISGHRSVSWYQQTPGQGLQFLFEYFSETQRNKGNFPGRFSGRQFSNSRSEMNVSTLELGDSALYLCASRVGSNTGGLFFGEGSRLTVL.

Turning to this clonotype: The junction departs from the called germline gene at one end, perhaps through a read error. The chain links TRBV29-1 to TRBJ2-7; 10 nucleotides agree with TRBD2. The germline V gene encodes CDR1 SQVTM and CDR2 ANQGSEA. CDR3 length: 13 residues. CDR3 nucleotide sequence: TGCACCGTTGACGTAGCGGGAGGTAACGAGCAGTACTTC. Amino acid sequence: CTVDVAGGNEQYF.

The genes are TRBV7-8 and TRBJ1-2; 10 nucleotides match TRBD1. The CDR3 totals 13 residues. Germline V gives CDR1 SGHVS, CDR2 FQNEAQ. The ends lost 5 bases at V and 10 bases at J; junction bases unmatched: 7. The CDR3 protein is CASSRQGAQDYTF. The CDR3 DNA sequence: TGTGCCAGCAGCCGACAGGGGGCTCAGGACTACACCTTC. Variable domain in full (rest from reference TRBV7-8 and TRBJ1-2): GAGVSQSPRYKVAKRGQDVALRCDPISGHVSLFWYQQALGQGPEFLTYFQNEAQLDKSGLPSDRFFAERPEGSVSTLKIQRTQQEDSAVYLCASSRQGAQDYTFGSGTRLTVV.